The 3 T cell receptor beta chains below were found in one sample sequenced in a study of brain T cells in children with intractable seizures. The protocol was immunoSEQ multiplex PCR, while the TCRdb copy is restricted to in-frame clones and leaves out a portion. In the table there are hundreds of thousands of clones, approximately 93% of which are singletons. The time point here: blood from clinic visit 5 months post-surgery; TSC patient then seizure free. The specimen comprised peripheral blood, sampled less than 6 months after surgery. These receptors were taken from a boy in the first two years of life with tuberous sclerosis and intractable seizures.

The CDR3 bases are TGTGCCAGCAGTTTCTGGAGGGGCGGGAATTCACCCCTCCACTTT. This encodes CASSFWRGGNSPLHF. The chain links TRBV27 to TRBJ1-6, with D tentatively TRBD1 (5 bases). The CDR3 is 15 amino acids. Trimming left V 3 bases short and J 7 bases short, with 13 bases between. The V gene's germline CDR1 is MNHEY and CDR2 SMNVEV (reference sequence).

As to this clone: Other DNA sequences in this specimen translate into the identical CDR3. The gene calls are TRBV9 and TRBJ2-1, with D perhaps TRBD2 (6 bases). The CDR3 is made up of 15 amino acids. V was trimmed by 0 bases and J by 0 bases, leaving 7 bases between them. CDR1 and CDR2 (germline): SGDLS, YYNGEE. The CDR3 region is CASSVVGGSYNEQFF. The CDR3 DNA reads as TGTGCCAGCAGCGTAGTCGGGGGCTCCTACAATGAGCAGTTCTTC.

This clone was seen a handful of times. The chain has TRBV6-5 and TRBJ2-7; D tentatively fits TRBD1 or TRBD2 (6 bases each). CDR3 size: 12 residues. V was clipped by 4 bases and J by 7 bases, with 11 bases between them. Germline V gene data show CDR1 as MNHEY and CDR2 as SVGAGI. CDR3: CASSSTRGEQYF. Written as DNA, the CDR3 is TGTGCCAGCAGTTCGACTAGGGGGGAGCAGTACTTC.